The subject of this entry is one TCR beta chain. This sample was taken from a study of CD8 T cells in Susac syndrome. The V gene's germline CDR1 is KGHDR and CDR2 SFDVKD. V trimming: 9 bases; J trimming: 4 bases; junction bases outside the gene matches: 4. This CDR3 contains 13 residues. Sequencing of TCR beta was carried out in blood CD8+ and CD4+ T cells. The multiple sclerosis controls were treatment-naive patients affected by stable or active relapsing-remitting disease. It was negative isolation that provided the CD8+ and CD4+ T cells, whereas TEMRA cells were enriched by FACS. Random hexamers were used to reverse transcribe the RNA input (about 0.45 to 1 ug). It was immunoSEQ multiplex PCR that amplified TCR beta CDR3 across 54 Vbeta and 13 Jbeta. TCRdb redid the calling of the immunoSEQ multiplex PCR reads with MiXCR, one entry per CDR3 protein. The sample carries around 270,000 distinct CDR3 sequences, 65% to 90% recorded once.

The sequenced material came from CD8+ T cells from PBMCs. The chain uses TRBV24-1 and TRBJ2-3; 9 positions agree with TRBD2. This receptor was obtained from a human donor with multiple sclerosis. CDR3 coding DNA: TGTGCCACCCGGGGACTAGCTCCAGATACGCAGTATTTT. Its translation is CATRGLAPDTQYF.